Listed below are T cell receptor beta chains from one sample, sequenced in a study of blood T cell repertoires in COVID-19. TCRdb's table, derived via immunoSEQ multiplex PCR, lists solely in-frame clones and lacks some. The sample contains around 300,000 clones, around 87% of which appear only once. Sequencing used peripheral blood. These receptors came from a man aged 50-59 years with active or convalescent COVID-19. Both conserved end residues are part of each CDR3. D genes are given only for firm matches. The size field is filled for only some rows; it gives once, few, many or a size class.

clone_size | d_call | j_call | v_call | cdr3_nt | cdr3_aa
. | TRBD1 | TRBJ1-1 | TRBV4-2 | TGTGCCAGCAGCCCGTCGGGACAGTCTCACACTGAAGCTTTCTTT | CASSPSGQSHTEAFF
. | TRBD2 | TRBJ2-5 | TRBV5-1 | TGCGCCAGCAGCTTCGGACTAGACCAAGAGACCCAGTACTTC | CASSFGLDQETQYF
. | TRBD1 | TRBJ1-1 | TRBV5-1 | TGCGCCAGCAGCCGGACAGGGGAGGACACTGAAGCTTTCTTT | CASSRTGEDTEAFF
. | . | TRBJ2-1 | TRBV5-5 | TGTGCCAGCAGCTTGGGACAGGTATACAATGAGCAGTTCTTC | CASSLGQVYNEQFF
. | . | TRBJ2-7 | TRBV12-3/TRBV12-4 | TGTGCCAGCAGCTGGGCCCCGACCGACGAGCAGTACTTC | CASSWAPTDEQYF
. | TRBD1 | TRBJ1-2 | TRBV5-6 | TGTGCCAGCAGCTTGGGGTCGACAGGGGGCTATGGCTACACCTTC | CASSLGSTGGYGYTF
. | . | TRBJ1-1 | TRBV3-1/TRBV3-2 | TGTGCCAGCAGCCACCTGGCCCTGGGGAGTCTGAACACTGAAGCTTTCTTT | CASSHLALGSLNTEAFF
few | . | TRBJ1-1 | TRBV7-2 | TGTGCCAGCAGCTTCCAGGGAGGAGGCACTGAAGCTTTCTTT | CASSFQGGGTEAFF
once | TRBD1 | TRBJ2-5 | TRBV2 | TGTGCCAGCAGTCAGGGACAGGGCCAAGAGACCCAGTACTTC | CASSQGQGQETQYF
. | TRBD1 | TRBJ1-6 | TRBV11-2 | TGTGCCAGCAGCTATGACAGGGGGCCTAGATATAATTCACCCCTCCACTTT | CASSYDRGPRYNSPLHF
. | TRBD2 | TRBJ2-1 | TRBV15 | TGTGCCACCGCGAGCGGGGGTCTTTACAATGAGCAGTTCTTC | CATASGGLYNEQFF
. | . | TRBJ2-4 | TRBV18 | TGTGCCAGCTCACCACAATCGGACATTCAGTACTTC | CASSPQSDIQYF
. | . | TRBJ1-2 | TRBV3-1/TRBV3-2 | TGTGCCAGCAGCCCCAGTGGGGCCAAGGGAGGCTACACCTTC | CASSPSGAKGGYTF
. | . | TRBJ1-2 | TRBV28 | TGTGCCAGCAGTTTAGAGGGAATCCATGGCTACACCTTC | CASSLEGIHGYTF
. | . | TRBJ1-2 | TRBV6-5 | TGTGCCAGCAGTTACAACATTCTGGCCTCTGGCTACACCTTC | CASSYNILASGYTF
. | . | TRBJ1-1 | TRBV27 | TGTGCCAGCAGTTTAAAGGGGTACACTGAAGCTTTCTTT | CASSLKGYTEAFF
. | . | TRBJ2-7 | TRBV9 | TGTGCCAGCAGCGTAGGGGGGCCGACCCACGAGCAGTACTTC | CASSVGGPTHEQYF
. | TRBD1 | TRBJ1-2 | TRBV10-3 | TGTGCCATCAGCAAAGACAGGGACTACTATGGCTACACCTTC | CAISKDRDYYGYTF
few | . | TRBJ1-6 | TRBV2 | TGTGCCAGCAAGGTAGAGGATTCACCCCTCCACTTT | CASKVEDSPLHF
. | TRBD2 | TRBJ2-3 | TRBV5-4 | TGTGCCAGCAGCGCCGGGACTAGCGGGGCCTCAGATACGCAGTATTTT | CASSAGTSGASDTQYF
few | . | TRBJ2-5 | TRBV30 | TGTGCCTGGAGTCCGGGGAATAGGGTTGAGACCCAGTACTTC | CAWSPGNRVETQYF
. | TRBD1 | TRBJ2-3 | TRBV7-6 | TGTGCCAGCAGCTTAACCGGGACAGGGAAACGAGATACGCAGTATTTT | CASSLTGTGKRDTQYF
once | TRBD2 | TRBJ2-1 | TRBV19 | TGTGCCAGTAGTATAGATCGGGGGACTAGCGGGAGAAATGAGCAGTTCTTC | CASSIDRGTSGRNEQFF